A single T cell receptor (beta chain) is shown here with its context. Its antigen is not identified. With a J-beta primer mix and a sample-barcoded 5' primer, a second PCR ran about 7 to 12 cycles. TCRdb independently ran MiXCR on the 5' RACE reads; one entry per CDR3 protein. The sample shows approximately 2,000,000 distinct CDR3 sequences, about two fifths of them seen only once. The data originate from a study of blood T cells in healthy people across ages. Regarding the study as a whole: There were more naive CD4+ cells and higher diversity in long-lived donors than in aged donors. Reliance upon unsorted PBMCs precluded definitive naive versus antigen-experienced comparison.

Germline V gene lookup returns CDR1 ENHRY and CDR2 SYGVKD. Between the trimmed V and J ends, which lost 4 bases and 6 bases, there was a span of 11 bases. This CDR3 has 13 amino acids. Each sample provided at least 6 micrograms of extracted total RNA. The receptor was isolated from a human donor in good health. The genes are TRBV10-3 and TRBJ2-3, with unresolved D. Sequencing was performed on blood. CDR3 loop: CAISAPAVDTQYF. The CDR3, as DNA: TGTGCCATCAGTGCACCGGCAGTGGATACGCAGTATTTT.